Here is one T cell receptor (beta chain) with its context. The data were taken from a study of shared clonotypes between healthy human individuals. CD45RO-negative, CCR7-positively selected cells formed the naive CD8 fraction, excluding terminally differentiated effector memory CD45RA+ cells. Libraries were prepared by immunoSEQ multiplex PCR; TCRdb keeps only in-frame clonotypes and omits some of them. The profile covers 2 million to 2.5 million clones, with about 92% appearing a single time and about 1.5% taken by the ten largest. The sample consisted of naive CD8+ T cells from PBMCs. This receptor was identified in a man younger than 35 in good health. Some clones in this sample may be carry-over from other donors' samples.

CDR3 protein: CASSSGFAGPGGDTQYF. In nucleotides, the CDR3 is TGTGCCAGCAGTTCCGGGTTTGCGGGGCCCGGGGGAGATACGCAGTATTTT. The rearrangement joins TRBV28 to TRBJ2-3; the D gene is possibly TRBD2 (6 bases). The germline V gene encodes CDR1 MDHEN and CDR2 SYDVKM. Trimming removed 4 bases at V and 5 bases at J, with 22 bases between. CDR3 length: 17 residues.